The 28 T cell receptor beta chains below come from one sample, sequenced in a study of blood T cell repertoires in COVID-19. This table comes from immunoSEQ multiplex PCR, and its TCRdb copy is limited to in-frame clones, with some not included. The sample contains about 73,000 clones, about 80% of which appear only once. Input material: peripheral blood. The receptors here all came from a human donor in a cohort sampled during active COVID-19.

V and J are TRBV2 and TRBJ1-2, with D perhaps TRBD1 (5 bases). With 2 bases removed from V and 3 bases from J, the gap between germline ends came to 10 bases. The CDR3 contains 14 residues. From germline, CDR1 is SNHLY and CDR2 FYNNEI. The CDR3 loop reads CASSEYRGYYGYTF. The CDR3 region has the DNA TGTGCCAGCAGTGAATATCGGGGGTACTATGGCTACACCTTC. Full variable domain (missing parts from reference TRBV2 and TRBJ1-2): EPEVTQTPSHQVTQMGQEVILRCVPISNHLYFYWYRQILGQKVEFLVSFYNNEISEKSEIFDDQFSVERPDGSNFTLKIRSTKLEDSAMYFCASSEYRGYYGYTFGSGTRLTVV.

This clone was seen once. This chain joins TRBV28 and TRBJ2-1; a possible D gene is TRBD2 (5 bases). Germline V CDR1 and CDR2: MDHEN, SYDVKM. The germline V and J ends were trimmed by 5 bases and 12 bases, with 11 bases remaining between them. CDR3 length equals 11 residues. CDR3 loop: CASSKLGGQFF. As DNA, the CDR3 is TGTGCCAGCAGTAAACTAGGAGGGCAGTTCTTC.

The rearrangement uses TRBV6-1 and TRBJ1-1, with 8 bases lining up with TRBD1. CDR1 is MNHNS and CDR2 is SASEGT in the germline V gene. This CDR3 has 16 amino acids. Losses at the gene ends were 4 bases for V and 1 base for J; bases not matched to a gene: 8. CDR3 loop: CASSATGQEENTEAFF. DNA of the CDR3: TGTGCCAGCAGTGCTACGGGACAGGAGGAGAACACTGAAGCTTTCTTT.

This clone was found once. The chain is built from TRBV9 and TRBJ2-3; TRBD2 matches 10 bases. In germline, CDR1 is SGDLS, CDR2 YYNGEE. The CDR3 consists of 16 residues. Trimming took 0 bases from V and 1 from J; bases not matched to a gene: 2. CDR3 nucleotides: TGTGCCAGCAGCGTAGTTCTAGCGGGGGGCACAGATACGCAGTATTTT. It codes for CASSVVLAGGTDTQYF.

The chain has TRBV14 and TRBJ2-1; TRBD2 aligns across 11 bases. The CDR3 totals 15 residues. Germline-derived CDR1 and CDR2 are SGHDN and FVKESK. Trimming took 2 bases from V and 4 from J; bases not matched to a gene: 1. CDR3 coding DNA: TGTGCCAGCAGCCAAACTAGCGGGGGATACAATGAGCAGTTCTTC. Translating gives CASSQTSGGYNEQFF.

The gene calls are TRBV11-2 and TRBJ2-5; TRBD1 might be the D (5 bases). From germline, CDR1 is SGHAT and CDR2 FQNNGV. Trimming stripped 3 bases from V and 3 bases from J, with 8 bases between. The CDR3 is 13 amino acids. The DNA for the CDR3 is TGTGCCAGCAGCTTCGCACAGGAAGAGACCCAGTACTTC. The encoded protein is CASSFAQEETQYF.

This clone was seen once. V is TRBV6-6 and J is TRBJ1-1; 7 bases line up with TRBD1. J lost 1 base, V lost 9 bases, and 14 bases had no gene match. Germline assignment: CDR1 MNHNY and CDR2 SVGAGI (reference sequence). The CDR3 extends over 16 amino acids. The CDR3 protein is CASKNRGVVKNTEAFF. The CDR3 coding sequence is TGTGCCAGTAAGAACAGGGGAGTCGTAAAGAACACTGAAGCTTTCTTT.

The chain recombines TRBV7-3 with TRBJ2-3; TRBD1 matches at 7 bases. This CDR3 region has 16 residues. Germline values: CDR1 SGHTA, CDR2 FQGTGA. J was trimmed by 2 bases and V by 0 bases; bases with no gene match: 5. The CDR3 sequence: CASSLTMDRTTDTQYF. In nucleotides, the CDR3 is TGTGCCAGCAGCTTAACGATGGACAGGACCACAGATACGCAGTATTTT.

The chain is built from TRBV24-1 and TRBJ2-1; 9 positions match TRBD2. V lost 1 base to trimming and J lost 14 bases; unmatched junction nucleotides: 2. The CDR3 spans 12 residues. Germline V gene sequence: CDR1 KGHDR, CDR2 SFDVKD. The CDR3 DNA is TGTGCCACCAGTGATTTTGCGGGGGGGAAGTTCTTC. Translating gives CATSDFAGGKFF.

The chain has TRBV5-6 and TRBJ2-5; D may be TRBD2 (6 bases). V lost 1 base, J lost 4 bases, and 11 bases lay in between. The CDR3 is 14 amino acids. The germline CDR1 and CDR2 sequences are SGHDT and YYEEEE. The CDR3 loop is CASSLWWEAETQYF. CDR3 in DNA: TGTGCCAGCAGCTTGTGGTGGGAGGCAGAGACCCAGTACTTC.

The V and J genes are TRBV13 and TRBJ2-7, with D perhaps matching TRBD1 (6 bases). V shed 3 bases and J shed 0 bases, with 12 bases lying between them. From germline, CDR1 is PRHDT and CDR2 FYEKMQ (reference sequence). The CDR3 totals 15 residues. The chain's CDR3 is CASSLWDTASYEQYF. The CDR3 nucleotides read TGTGCCAGCAGCTTGTGGGACACGGCCTCCTACGAGCAGTACTTC.

The chain has TRBV9 and TRBJ2-7; 7 bases are shared with TRBD1. The junction had 11 bases not matched to a gene; V was cut back by 4 bases and J by 7 bases. CDR3 length: 14 residues. Per germline, CDR1 SGDLS and CDR2 YYNGEE. The CDR3: CASSPGQQRGEQYF. The CDR3 DNA follows: TGTGCCAGCAGCCCGGGACAGCAACGAGGAGAGCAGTACTTC.

The chain recombines TRBV20-1 with TRBJ1-1, with 8 bases identical to TRBD1. The V gene end was trimmed by 3 bases and the J gene end by 7 bases; junction bases not matched to a gene: 4. The CDR3 is 12 amino acids. Germline CDR1 reads DFQATT; CDR2 reads SNEGSKA (reference sequence). The CDR3 spells CSASQGTGEAFF. The DNA for the CDR3 is TGCAGTGCTAGTCAAGGGACAGGTGAAGCTTTCTTT.

The V call is TRBV9, the J call TRBJ1-6, with TRBD1 identical over 7 bases. With V trimmed by 1 base and J by 10 bases, 8 bases remained unmatched. Germline CDR1 is SGDLS and CDR2 is YYNGEE. This CDR3 region has 15 residues. The CDR3: CASSVLEGARSPLHF. CDR3 sequence (DNA): TGTGCCAGCAGCGTACTCGAGGGGGCTCGGTCACCCCTCCACTTT. The whole variable domain, filled in from reference TRBV9 and TRBJ1-6, reads DSGVTQTPKHLITATGQRVTLRCSPRSGDLSVYWYQQSLDQGLQFLIQYYNGEERAKGNILERFSAQQFPDLHSELNLSSLELGDSALYFCASSVLEGARSPLHFGNGTRLTVT.

The chain carries TRBV5-1 and TRBJ2-3; TRBD1 might be the D (6 bases). The V gene's germline CDR1 is SGHRS and CDR2 YFSETQ. The CDR3 consists of 16 residues. Trimming removed 5 bases at V and 2 bases at J, with 18 bases between. This chain's CDR3 is CASRSGTPTPTDTQYF. CDR3 sequence (DNA): TGCGCCAGCAGGTCCGGGACACCAACACCCACAGATACGCAGTATTTT.

This chain connects TRBV5-1 to TRBJ2-1, with a possible D match to TRBD2 (6 bases). Germline-derived CDR1 and CDR2 are SGHRS and YFSETQ. V dropped 0 bases and J dropped 0 bases, with 7 bases sitting between them. This CDR3 has 15 residues. The CDR3 here is CASSLVGGSYNEQFF. The DNA of the CDR3 is TGCGCCAGCAGCTTGGTGGGGGGCTCCTACAATGAGCAGTTCTTC.

This sequence joins TRBV18 and TRBJ2-2; 12 bases are shared with TRBD2. This CDR3 region has 16 residues. Germline lookup yields CDR1 KGHSH and CDR2 LQKENI. The J segment lost 5 bases and the V segment lost 6 bases, leaving 7 bases of the junction unmatched. Here the CDR3 reads CASSQGLAGLTGELFF. DNA of the CDR3: TGTGCCAGCTCCCAAGGACTAGCGGGGCTAACCGGGGAGCTGTTTTTT.

The rearrangement joins TRBV5-1 to TRBJ2-3; 7 nucleotides agree with TRBD1. After removal of 0 bases from V and 0 bases from J, the junction contained 4 bases not matched to a gene. Germline loops: CDR1 SGHRS, CDR2 YFSETQ. This CDR3 spans 16 amino acids. The CDR3 sequence: CASSLGQGVSTDTQYF. Here the CDR3 DNA reads TGCGCCAGCAGCTTGGGGCAGGGGGTCAGCACAGATACGCAGTATTTT.

The chain employs TRBV7-2 and TRBJ2-1, with a tentative D call TRBD1 (5 bases). V shed 0 bases and J shed 9 bases, with 12 bases lying between them. The CDR3 sequence is 14 residues long. The germline V gene has CDR1 SGHTA and CDR2 FQGNSA. DNA for the CDR3: TGTGCCAGCAGCTTAGCAGGGGTGGTCAGTGAGCAGTTCTTC. It translates to CASSLAGVVSEQFF.

This rearrangement joins TRBV5-1 to TRBJ2-5, with no clear D. Germline V gene data show CDR1 as SGHRS and CDR2 as YFSETQ. CDR3 size: 14 residues. The ends were cut back, 1 base at V and 3 bases at J, with 10 bases in the middle. The CDR3 here is CASSLFAAEETQYF. CDR3 DNA sequence: TGCGCCAGCAGCTTGTTTGCGGCAGAAGAGACCCAGTACTTC.

The chain is built from TRBV9 and TRBJ2-5; 12 nucleotides agree with TRBD2. The CDR3 has 15 residues. The V gene end was trimmed by 0 bases and the J gene end by 5 bases; junction bases not matched to a gene: 2. In germline, CDR1 is SGDLS, CDR2 YYNGEE. The CDR3 DNA sequence: TGTGCCAGCAGCGTAGGGACTAGCGGGGAGGAGACCCAGTACTTC. Translating it yields CASSVGTSGEETQYF. The full variable domain, in which reference TRBV9 and TRBJ2-5 provide the parts outside the CDR3, is DSGVTQTPKHLITATGQRVTLRCSPRSGDLSVYWYQQSLDQGLQFLIQYYNGEERAKGNILERFSAQQFPDLHSELNLSSLELGDSALYFCASSVGTSGEETQYFGPGTRLLVL.

CDR3 protein: CASSLQVSVGEQYF. CDR3 nucleotide sequence: TGTGCCAGCAGCTTACAGGTATCTGTAGGCGAGCAGTACTTC. The chain combines TRBV6-5 with TRBJ2-7; the D gene is possibly TRBD1 (5 bases). The CDR3 is made up of 14 amino acids. Trimming removed 6 bases at V and 6 bases at J, with 18 bases between. CDR1 and CDR2 (germline): MNHEY, SVGAGI.

This clone was seen a single time. The rearrangement links TRBV5-6 to TRBJ2-7; 8 bases line up with TRBD2. V shed 4 bases, J shed 2 bases, and the junction held 8 bases outside the gene matches. In germline, CDR1 is SGHDT, CDR2 YYEEEE. The CDR3 consists of 15 residues. DNA of the CDR3: TGTGCCAGCAGCCCCGGATCGCGGGGGGCCTACGAGCAGTACTTC. It translates to CASSPGSRGAYEQYF. Full variable domain (remainder filled in from reference TRBV5-6 and TRBJ2-7): DAGVTQSPTHLIKTRGQQVTLRCSPKSGHDTVSWYQQALGQGPQFIFQYYEEEERQRGNFPDRFSGHQFPNYSSELNVNALLLGDSALYLCASSPGSRGAYEQYFGPGTRLTVT.

This rearrangement joins TRBV20-1 to TRBJ2-1, with TRBD1 identical over 8 bases. The CDR3 runs to 11 residues. Germline assignment: CDR1 DFQATT and CDR2 SNEGSKA (reference sequence). CDR3 amino acids: CSPGQGNEQFF. The CDR3 nucleotides read TGCAGCCCCGGACAGGGAAATGAGCAGTTCTTC.

The rearrangement uses TRBV30 and TRBJ1-4, with 9 nucleotides matching TRBD1. The germline CDR1 and CDR2 sequences are GTSNPN and SVGIG (reference sequence). This CDR3 is 18 amino acids long. CDR3 amino acids: CAKDRRDRDLSCREKLFF. CDR3 coding DNA: TGTGCTAAGGACCGCCGGGACAGGGACCTGTCTTGTCGTGAAAAACTGTTTTTT.

CDR3 nucleotides: TGTGCCAGCAGCGCCTCTAGCGGGGGGTTGAATGAGCAGTTCTTC. It translates to CASSASSGGLNEQFF. V gene TRBV9 combines with J gene TRBJ2-1; TRBD2 matches 11 bases. The V and J ends lost 3 bases and 7 bases, in that order; junction bases with no gene match: 6. The CDR3 has 15 amino acids. From germline, CDR1 is SGDLS and CDR2 YYNGEE.

The chain joins TRBV27 to TRBJ2-7; D possibly corresponds to TRBD1 (6 bases). Germline assignment: CDR1 MNHEY and CDR2 SMNVEV (reference sequence). CDR3 length: 14 amino acids. The germline V and J ends were trimmed by 5 bases and 4 bases, with 15 bases remaining between them. The CDR3 loop is CASSTHTGLYEQYF. DNA of the CDR3: TGTGCCAGCAGTACGCATACAGGGTTATACGAGCAGTACTTC.

The gene calls are TRBV5-8 and TRBJ1-1, with D possibly matching TRBD1 (6 bases). Germline V CDR1 and CDR2: SGHTS, YDEGEE. With 6 bases removed from V and 5 bases from J, the gap between germline ends came to 17 bases. The CDR3 covers 14 residues. The CDR3 bases are TGTGCCAGCATAATCGGGCAGGGGTCGACTGAAGCTTTCTTT. Translating it yields CASIIGQGSTEAFF.